This T cell receptor beta chain was sequenced in a study of cytomegalovirus exposure and HLA in healthy donors. In the study overall: Prior work identified around 110 million unique TCR beta sequences in 150 million to 200 million T cells.

Looked up from germline, CDR1 is SGHDN and CDR2 is FVKESK. V lost 3 bases and J lost 3, with 8 bases in between. The CDR3 runs to 13 residues. This clone was seen a few times. Researchers ran the PCR with 60 Vbeta and 13 Jbeta primers. The table came from immunoSEQ multiplex PCR; TCRdb's copy has only in-frame clones and leaves some out. Among about 120,000 clones, roughly 70% were seen once, and the ten largest hold around 1.6%. Specimen: PBMCs. This TCR came from a woman under 30 in good health and CMV-seronegative. The chain uses TRBV14 and TRBJ1-1; D remains unclear. CDR3 protein: CASSHFPDTEAFF. In DNA form, the CDR3 reads TGTGCCAGCAGCCATTTTCCGGACACTGAAGCTTTCTTT. The whole variable domain, remainder taken from reference TRBV14 and TRBJ1-1, is EAGVTQFPSHSVIEKGQTVTLRCDPISGHDNLYWYRRVMGKEIKFLLHFVKESKQDESGMPNNRFLAERTGGTYSTLKVQPAELEDSGVYFCASSHFPDTEAFFGQGTRLTVV.